This TCR beta chain was obtained from a study of shared clonotypes between healthy human individuals (dated by TCRdb to 2018 to 2020). For the wider study: A few men and two women, aged 18 to 49 years, made up the cohort. For each donor, CD4 naive and CD4 memory were each given three plates, CD8 naive was given two plates, and CD8 memory was given one plate. Blood TCR repertoires of 5 or 6 healthy adults were deeply sequenced to estimate repertoire size and the extent of clonotype sharing between individuals. To increase sequencing depth and limit assay-specific biases, different laboratories used diverse techniques to prepare libraries and sequence TCR repertoires. Between about 0.85 and 10 billion PBMCs per donor were obtained by leukapheresis.

To note about this clone: Its antigen has not been determined. Nothing much larger sits one base from this clone, and base qualities are not available.

The paper's findings and limits, for the study overall: Across four donors, about 5.2% of naive CD4, around 3.5% of naive CD8, approximately 2.5% of memory CD4, and about 0.44% of memory CD8 clonotypes were shared. Even with the large sequencing depth, rarefaction of the sorted-subset datasets indicated that sequencing was incomplete. Sampling was restricted to blood, and TCR repertoires in tissue are likely to differ from TCR repertoires in blood. Higher generation probabilities were observed for clonotypes shared by all four sorted-subset donors than for non-shared clonotypes. Larger estimated clonotype richness was generally found for naive subsets than for memory subsets. Because the study included a small number of donors, the genetic and exposure-history diversity represented was limited. Pairwise subsampling led to the expectation that sequencing depth would affect the degree of clonotype sharing among donors.

Using the deep immunoSEQ assay, TCR CDR3 regions were amplified from genomic DNA by multiplex PCR. For each cell subset, the extracted genomic DNA was distributed evenly across all wells of several immunoSEQ 96-well plates, and each plate served as one replicate. For sorted subsets, about 200 ng genomic DNA, equal to 25,000 to 35,000 T cell genomes, was loaded into each replicate PCR. Purified libraries were measured with a Qubit 3.0 fluorometer, size-checked on a Bioanalyzer 2100, and measured again with the KAPA Library Quantification kit. Each immunoSEQ 96-well plate was sequenced on its own single-read 150-cycle Illumina NextSeq 550 flow cell. For the original study's pipeline: Because only junctional sequences without quality scores were contained in the immunoSEQ output, filtering matching that applied to full-length reads could not be performed. To assign V/J genes and CDR3, sequences were annotated using PyIR, a Python wrapper for IgBLAST v1.9, with IMGT germline references. Any read was removed if the V/J assignment was weak (E-value above 1e-6), the CDR3 was missing, or the read contained stop codons, out-of-frame junctions, or ambiguous translated residues. A V3J clonotype was defined by an identical inferred V gene, J gene, and CDR3 amino acid sequence. Percentage overlap between repertoires was calculated by dividing the number of shared unique clonotypes by the size of the smaller repertoire. Three approaches were used to assess repertoire richness: RTK rarefaction, the Chao1 estimator, and Recon v2.1 estimates of unobserved clonotypes. For all TCRbeta clonotypes obtained by the gDNA method from a few donors, generation probabilities were computed with OLGA. The source is immuneACCESS, and TCRdb retained only in-frame sequences with V and J called. Part of the clones is not carried over; for the studies checked, unresolved V genes explain less than half of this, and the remainder is unexplained. D and trimming were read from the DNA, whereas the V and J calls and clone size are those reported in that table. For this sample the table gives some 2,100,000 clones, of which about 92% were detected only once. About 1.8% of the sample rests with the top ten.

Including cysteine and phenylalanine, the CDR3 has 18 amino acids. Only CDR3 DNA remains: 54 bases, in frame from the first base. Germline trimming amounts to 1 base on V and 3 bases on J, with 7 as the count of junction bases outside the gene matches. According to the germline V gene, CDR1 reads SNHLY and CDR2 reads FYNNEI. CD8 naive samples consisted of CD45RO-negative cells that were positively selected for CCR7, yielding a CD45RA+CCR7+ population without TemRA cells. The donors were healthy, HIV-negative adults who had no recently reported acute infections or vaccinations. All donors were Caucasian adults living in Nashville, Tennessee, USA. Blood was collected by leukapheresis, and PBMCs were isolated by Ficoll-Histopaque density gradient centrifugation and then cryopreserved in liquid nitrogen vapor phase. Analytical flow cytometry was used to check the purity and quantity of each magnetically sorted T cell population. Genomic DNA was isolated from each sorted fraction and quantified by UV absorbance on a Nanodrop 2000c.

The source material was naive CD8+ T cells from PBMCs. Interpreted using the paper, the cell subset or site label stands for: CD45RA+CCR7+. The receptor comes from a man between 18 and 29 years old in good health. Some clones in this sample may be carry-over from other donors' samples. This sequence uses TRBV2 and TRBJ2-6; TRBD1 lines up with 9 middle nucleotides. The encoded CDR3 is CASSEVRYRGHGANVLTF. The DNA sequence is given as TGTGCCAGCAGTGAAGTTCGGTACAGGGGGCATGGGGCCAACGTCCTGACTTTC.